One sample yielded the 3 T cell receptor beta chains listed below, sequenced in a study of T cell repertoires in cytomegalovirus infection. From the reads, TCRdb called clonotypes with MiXCR, one entry per CDR3 protein. The sample consists of around 280,000 distinct CDR3 sequences, approximately 10% of them appearing once. The sequenced sample consisted of PBMCs. These TCRs come from a human donor in good health (CMV status not recorded). Some clones in this sample may be carry-over from other donors' samples.

The chain joins TRBV2 to TRBJ2-5, with 14 nucleotides matching TRBD2. CDR1 and CDR2 (germline): SNHLY, FYNNEI. This CDR3 is built from 15 residues. The V segment lost 6 bases and the J segment 4 bases; nucleotides outside the gene matches: 4. CDR3 sequence (DNA): TGTGCCAGCAGGACTAGCGGGGGGGCGATAGAGACCCAGTACTTC. Its protein is CASRTSGGAIETQYF.

This clonotype was picked up a small number of times. The chain uses TRBV29-1 and TRBJ2-2; 12 nucleotides align to TRBD2. This CDR3 contains 16 residues. From germline, CDR1 is SQVTM and CDR2 ANQGSEA. V lost 0 bases and J lost 6; bases outside the gene matches: 5. The CDR3 spells CSVEESSSGGAGELFF. The CDR3 DNA is TGCAGCGTTGAAGAGTCTTCTAGCGGGGGGGCCGGGGAGCTGTTTTTT.

This clonotype was observed many times. The chain recombines TRBV28 with TRBJ2-1; 9 positions match TRBD2. V dropped 4 bases and J dropped 6; count of bases not matched to a gene: 16. The CDR3 sequence is 18 residues long. Germline CDR1 reads MDHEN; CDR2 reads SYDVKM. The CDR3 nucleotides read TGTGCCAGCAGTTCCAAGCCGGGGCGGGGGGGGGCCTTCAATGAGCAGTTCTTC. It translates to CASSSKPGRGGAFNEQFF.